This T cell receptor (beta chain) was recovered during a study of shared clonotypes between healthy human individuals. Study details: The cohort had two women and a few men, ages 18 to 49. Each donor had three CD4 naive, three CD4 memory, two CD8 naive and one CD8 memory plate. Study results and limitations: Estimated clonotype richness was generally higher in naive than memory subsets.

TCRdb's table, derived via immunoSEQ multiplex PCR, lists solely in-frame clones and lacks some. The table lists fewer than 2.5 million clones, approximately 93% of them singletons. The CDR3 runs 15 residues. V shed 0 bases and J 4 bases; nucleotides not matched to a gene: 4. The germline V gene has CDR1 SGHNT and CDR2 YYREEE (reference sequence). Every donor was a Caucasian adult from Nashville, Tennessee. Notes on this clone: As yet, its antigen is unknown. Other DNA variants within this sample encode the same CDR3.

V usage is TRBV5-4 and J usage is TRBJ2-7; 10 bases agree with TRBD2. The sequenced sample was naive CD4+ T cells from PBMCs. This sample's subset: CD45RA+ positively selected. This TCR came from a man aged 18 to 30 in good health. Some clones in this sample may be carry-over from other donors' samples. CDR3 bases: TGTGCCAGCAGCTTGGGGACTAGCGGCAATTACGAGCAGTACTTC. It translates to CASSLGTSGNYEQYF.